This T cell receptor beta chain was recovered during a study of blood T cell repertoires in COVID-19. A word on this clone: The sample holds other DNA sequences that translate to the same CDR3.

Per the original data handling: Quantification of nucleated cells was approximated via reference gene primer amplification. Method: immunoSEQ multiplex PCR; TCRdb's copy keeps in-frame clones and lacks some. The V and J calls and clone size come from that table; D and trimming were worked out from the DNA. The top ten clones hold roughly 9.4% of a sample with around 250,000 clones, around 88% of them seen once. The CDR3 extends over 13 amino acids. V lost 0 bases to trimming and J lost 2 bases, with 5 bases between them. Germline CDR1 is SGHRS and CDR2 is YFSETQ. The source of this sequence is a man in his forties or fifties with active or convalescent COVID-19. The chain links TRBV5-1 to TRBJ1-2, with D unresolved. Source material: peripheral blood. DNA of the CDR3: TGCGCCAGCAGCTTGGCGGAGAACTATGGCTACACCTTC. Translating gives CASSLAENYGYTF.